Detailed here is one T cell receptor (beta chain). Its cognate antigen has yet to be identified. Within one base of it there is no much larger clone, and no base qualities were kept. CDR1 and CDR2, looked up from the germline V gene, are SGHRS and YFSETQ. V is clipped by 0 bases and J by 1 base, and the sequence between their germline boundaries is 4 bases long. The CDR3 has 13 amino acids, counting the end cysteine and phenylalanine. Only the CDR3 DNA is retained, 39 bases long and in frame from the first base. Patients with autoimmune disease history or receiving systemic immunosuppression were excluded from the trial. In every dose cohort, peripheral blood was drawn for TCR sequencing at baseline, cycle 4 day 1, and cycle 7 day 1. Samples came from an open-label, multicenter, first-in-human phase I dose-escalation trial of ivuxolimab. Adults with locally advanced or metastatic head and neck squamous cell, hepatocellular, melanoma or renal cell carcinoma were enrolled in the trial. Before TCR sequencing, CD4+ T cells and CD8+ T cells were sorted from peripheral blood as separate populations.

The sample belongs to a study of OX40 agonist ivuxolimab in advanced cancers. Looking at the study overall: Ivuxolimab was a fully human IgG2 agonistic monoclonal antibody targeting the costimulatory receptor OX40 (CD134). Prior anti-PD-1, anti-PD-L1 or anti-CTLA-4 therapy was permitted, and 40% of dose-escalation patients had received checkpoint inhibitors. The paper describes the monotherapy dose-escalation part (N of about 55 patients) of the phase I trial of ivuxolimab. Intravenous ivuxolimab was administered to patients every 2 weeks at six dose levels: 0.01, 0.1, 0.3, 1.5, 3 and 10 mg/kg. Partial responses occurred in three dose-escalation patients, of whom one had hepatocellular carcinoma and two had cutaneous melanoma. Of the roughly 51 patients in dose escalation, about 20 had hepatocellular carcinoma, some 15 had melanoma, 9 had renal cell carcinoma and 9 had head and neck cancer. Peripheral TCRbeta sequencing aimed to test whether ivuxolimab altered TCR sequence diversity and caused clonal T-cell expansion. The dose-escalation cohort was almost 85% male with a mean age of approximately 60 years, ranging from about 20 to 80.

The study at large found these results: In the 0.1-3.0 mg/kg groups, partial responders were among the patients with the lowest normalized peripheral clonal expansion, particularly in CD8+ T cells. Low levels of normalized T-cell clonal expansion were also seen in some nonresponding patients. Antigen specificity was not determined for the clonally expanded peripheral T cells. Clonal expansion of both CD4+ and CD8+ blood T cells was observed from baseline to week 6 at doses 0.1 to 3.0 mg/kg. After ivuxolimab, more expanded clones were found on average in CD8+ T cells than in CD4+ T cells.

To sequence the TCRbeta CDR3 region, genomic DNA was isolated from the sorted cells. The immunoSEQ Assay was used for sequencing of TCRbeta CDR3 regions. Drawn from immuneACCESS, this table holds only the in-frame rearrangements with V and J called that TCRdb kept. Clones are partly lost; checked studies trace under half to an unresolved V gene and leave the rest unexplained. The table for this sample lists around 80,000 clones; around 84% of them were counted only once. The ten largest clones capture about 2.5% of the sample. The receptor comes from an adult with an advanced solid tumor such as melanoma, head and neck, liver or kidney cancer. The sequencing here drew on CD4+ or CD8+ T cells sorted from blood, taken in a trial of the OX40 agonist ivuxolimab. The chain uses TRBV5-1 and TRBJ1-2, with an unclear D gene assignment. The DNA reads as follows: TGCGCCAGCAGCTTGGACGGTAACTATGGCTACACCTTC. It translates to CASSLDGNYGYTF.